The subject of this entry is one T cell receptor (beta chain). The CDR3 totals 13 residues. Germline V gives CDR1 MDHEN, CDR2 SYDVKM. V lost 2 bases, J lost 7 bases, and 8 bases lay in between. The protocol was immunoSEQ multiplex PCR, while the TCRdb copy is restricted to in-frame clones and leaves out a portion. The repertoire consists of about 98,000 clones, with 86% occurring once and the leading ten covering 2% to 2.5%. The data belong to a study of preoperative IRX-2 immunotherapy in early breast cancer. The treatment: preoperative locoregional IRX-2 cytokine immunotherapy. Preoperative locoregional IRX-2 cytokine immunotherapy was tested in the phase Ib source study.

The sequence was obtained from a human donor with breast cancer. Sample: tumor tissue, taken after IRX-2 immunotherapy. The rearrangement joins TRBV28 to TRBJ1-4; D is uncertain. The CDR3 loop is CASSLGWGEKLFF. CDR3 coding DNA: TGTGCCAGCAGTTTAGGGTGGGGTGAAAAACTGTTTTTT. The full variable domain, its missing parts supplied by reference TRBV28 and TRBJ1-4, is DVKVTQSSRYLVKRTGEKVFLECVQDMDHENMFWYRQDPGLGLRLIYFSYDVKMKEKGDIPEGYSVSREKKERFSLILESASTNQTSMYLCASSLGWGEKLFFGSGTQLSVL.